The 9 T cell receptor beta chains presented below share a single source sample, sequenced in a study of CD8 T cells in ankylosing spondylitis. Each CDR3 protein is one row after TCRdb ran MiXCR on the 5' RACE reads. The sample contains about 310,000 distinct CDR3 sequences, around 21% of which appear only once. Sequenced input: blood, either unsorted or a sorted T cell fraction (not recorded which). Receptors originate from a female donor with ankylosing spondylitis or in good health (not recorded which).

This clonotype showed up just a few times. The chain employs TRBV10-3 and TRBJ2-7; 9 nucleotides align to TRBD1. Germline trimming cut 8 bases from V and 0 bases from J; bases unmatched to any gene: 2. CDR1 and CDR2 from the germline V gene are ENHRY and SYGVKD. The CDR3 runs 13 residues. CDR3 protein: CAIGQGSSYEQYF. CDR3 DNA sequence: TGTGCCATCGGACAGGGGAGCTCCTACGAGCAGTACTTC.

The CDR3 region has the DNA TGTGCCAGCAGCCGGGACAGCCCAGACCTTAATGAAAAACTGTTTTTT. As protein: CASSRDSPDLNEKLFF. J is TRBJ1-4 and V is TRBV11-1; 7 bases align to TRBD1. With 5 bases clipped from V and 4 bases from J, the junction kept 10 bases outside the gene matches. Per germline, CDR1 SGHAT and CDR2 FQDESV (reference sequence). This CDR3 is 16 amino acids long.

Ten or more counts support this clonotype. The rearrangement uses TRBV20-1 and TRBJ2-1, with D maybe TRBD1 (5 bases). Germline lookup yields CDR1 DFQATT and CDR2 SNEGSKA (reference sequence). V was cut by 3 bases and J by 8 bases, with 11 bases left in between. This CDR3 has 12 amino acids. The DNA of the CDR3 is TGCAGTGCTAGGGGATTAGGGGATGAGCAGTTCTTC. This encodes CSARGLGDEQFF.

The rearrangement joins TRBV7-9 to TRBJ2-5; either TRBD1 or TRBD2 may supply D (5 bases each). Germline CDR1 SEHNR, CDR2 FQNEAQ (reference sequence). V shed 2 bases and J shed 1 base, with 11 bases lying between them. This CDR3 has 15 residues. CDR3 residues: CASSLKGTLQETQYF. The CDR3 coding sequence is TGTGCCAGCAGCTTAAAAGGGACCCTCCAAGAGACCCAGTACTTC.

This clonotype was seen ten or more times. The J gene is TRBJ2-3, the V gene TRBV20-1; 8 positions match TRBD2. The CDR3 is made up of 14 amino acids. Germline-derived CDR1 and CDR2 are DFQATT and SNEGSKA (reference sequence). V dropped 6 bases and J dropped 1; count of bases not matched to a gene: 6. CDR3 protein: CSAGAGVGTDTQYF. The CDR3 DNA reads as TGCAGTGCCGGAGCGGGAGTCGGCACAGATACGCAGTATTTT.

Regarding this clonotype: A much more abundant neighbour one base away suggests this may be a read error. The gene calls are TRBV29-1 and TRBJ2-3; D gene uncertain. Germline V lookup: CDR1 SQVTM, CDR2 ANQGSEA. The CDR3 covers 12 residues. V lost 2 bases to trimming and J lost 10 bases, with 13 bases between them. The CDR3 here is CSVELRPDAQYF. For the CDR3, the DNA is TGCAGCGTTGAACTCCGCCCCGATGCGCAGTATTTT.

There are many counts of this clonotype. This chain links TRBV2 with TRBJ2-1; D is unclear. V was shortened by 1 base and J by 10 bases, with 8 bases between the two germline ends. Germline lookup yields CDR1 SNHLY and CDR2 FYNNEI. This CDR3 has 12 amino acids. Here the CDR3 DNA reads TGTGCCAGCAGTGAAGGAATCCGCGAGCAGTTCTTC. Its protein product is CASSEGIREQFF.

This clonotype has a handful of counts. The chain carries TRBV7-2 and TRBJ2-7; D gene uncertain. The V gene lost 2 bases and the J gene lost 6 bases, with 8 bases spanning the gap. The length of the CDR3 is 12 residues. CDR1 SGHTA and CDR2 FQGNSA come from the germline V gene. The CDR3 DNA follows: TGTGCCAGCAGCTTAAACTCGGGCGAGCAGTACTTC. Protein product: CASSLNSGEQYF.

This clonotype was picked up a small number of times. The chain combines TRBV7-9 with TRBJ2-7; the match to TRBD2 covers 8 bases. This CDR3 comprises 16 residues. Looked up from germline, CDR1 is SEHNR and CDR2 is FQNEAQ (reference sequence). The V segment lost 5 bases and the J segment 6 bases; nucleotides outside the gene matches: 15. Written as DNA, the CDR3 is TGTGCCAGCAGCCTCCGGGGGGGAGGGGCCACGATCGAGCAGTACTTC. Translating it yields CASSLRGGGATIEQYF. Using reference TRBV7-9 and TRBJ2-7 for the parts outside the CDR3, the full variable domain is DTGVSQNPRHKITKRGQNVTFRCDPISEHNRLYWYRQTLGQGPEFLTYFQNEAQLEKSRLLSDRFSAERPKGSFSTLEIQRTEQGDSAMYLCASSLRGGGATIEQYFGPGTRLTVT.